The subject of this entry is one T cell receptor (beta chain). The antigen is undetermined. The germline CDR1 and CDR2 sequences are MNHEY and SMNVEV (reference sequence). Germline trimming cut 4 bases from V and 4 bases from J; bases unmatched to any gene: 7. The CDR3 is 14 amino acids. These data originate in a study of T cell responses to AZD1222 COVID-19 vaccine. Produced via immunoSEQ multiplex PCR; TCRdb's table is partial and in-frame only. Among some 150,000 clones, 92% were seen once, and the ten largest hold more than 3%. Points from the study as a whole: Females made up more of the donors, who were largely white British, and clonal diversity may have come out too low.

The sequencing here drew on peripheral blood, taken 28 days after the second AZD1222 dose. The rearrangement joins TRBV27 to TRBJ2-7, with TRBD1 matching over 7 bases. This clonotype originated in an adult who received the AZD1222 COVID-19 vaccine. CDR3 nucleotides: TGTGCCAGCAGTTCAGCCAACAGGGGTTACGAGCAGTACTTC. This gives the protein CASSSANRGYEQYF.